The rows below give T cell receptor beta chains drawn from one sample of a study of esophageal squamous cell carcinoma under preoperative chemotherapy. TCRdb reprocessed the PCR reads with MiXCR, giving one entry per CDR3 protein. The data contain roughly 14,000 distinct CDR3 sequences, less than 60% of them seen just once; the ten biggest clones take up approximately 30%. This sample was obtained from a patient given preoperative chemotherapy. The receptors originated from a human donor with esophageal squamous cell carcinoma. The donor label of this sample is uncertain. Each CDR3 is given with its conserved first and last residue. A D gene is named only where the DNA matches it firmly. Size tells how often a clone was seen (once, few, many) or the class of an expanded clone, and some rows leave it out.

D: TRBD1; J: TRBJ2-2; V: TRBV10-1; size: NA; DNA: TGCGCCAGCAGTGATCAGACAGGGGGGGAGCAGTTTTTT; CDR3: CASSDQTGGEQFF
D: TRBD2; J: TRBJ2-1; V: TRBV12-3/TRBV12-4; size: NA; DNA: TGTGCCAGCAGTCCTACTAGCGGGGAACACAATGAGCAGTTCTTC; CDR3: CASSPTSGEHNEQFF
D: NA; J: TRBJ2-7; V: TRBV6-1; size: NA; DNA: TGTGCCAGCAGTGAAGGGGACCGCTACGAGCAGTACTTC; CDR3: CASSEGDRYEQYF
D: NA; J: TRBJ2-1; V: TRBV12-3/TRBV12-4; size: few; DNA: TGTGCCACCATAGGGCAGAACAACAATGAGCAGTTCTTC; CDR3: CATIGQNNNEQFF
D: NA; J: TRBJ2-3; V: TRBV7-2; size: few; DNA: TGTGCCAGCAGCTTAGCGGAATCTACGCAGTATTTT; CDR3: CASSLAESTQYF
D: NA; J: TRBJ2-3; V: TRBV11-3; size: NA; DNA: TGTGCCAGGGGCTTAGGGGCCGGGGATACAGATACCCAGTATTTC; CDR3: CARGLGAGDTDTQYF
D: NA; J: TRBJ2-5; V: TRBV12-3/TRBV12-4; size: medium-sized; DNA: TGTGCCAGCAGCGTAGAGGCTAGCCAAGAGACCCAGTACTTC; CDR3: CASSVEASQETQYF
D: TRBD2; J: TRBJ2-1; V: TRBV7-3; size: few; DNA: TGTGCCAGCAGCTCCAAAGGTCCCGGGACTAGCGGGAGCTTGGAGCAGTTCTTC; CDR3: CASSSKGPGTSGSLEQFF
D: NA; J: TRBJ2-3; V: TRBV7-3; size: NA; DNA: TGTGCCAGCAGCCCAGGCAACAAAAATACGCAGTATTTT; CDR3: CASSPGNKNTQYF
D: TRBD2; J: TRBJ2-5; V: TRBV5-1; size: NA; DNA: TGCGCCAGCAGTCTCGGCTCCAGCGGGAGGTACGAGACCCAGTACTTC; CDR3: CASSLGSSGRYETQYF
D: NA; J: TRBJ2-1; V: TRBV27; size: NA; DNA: TGTGCCAGCAGTTCAGAGATTTGGGGTTCAGGGTCCTACAATGAGCAGTTCTTC; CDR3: CASSSEIWGSGSYNEQFF
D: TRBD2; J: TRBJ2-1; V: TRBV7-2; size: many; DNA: TGTGCCAGCAATCCGGGGGGGACCATAACCTACGAGCAGTTCTTC; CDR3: CASNPGGTITYEQFF
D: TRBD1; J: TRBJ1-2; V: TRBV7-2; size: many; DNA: TGTGCCAGCAGCTTAGGGCAGGGGGCCTATGGCTACACCTTC; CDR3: CASSLGQGAYGYTF
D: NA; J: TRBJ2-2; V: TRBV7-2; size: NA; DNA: TGTGCCAGCAGCTTACTCAGGAGCACCGGGGAGCTGTTTTTT; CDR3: CASSLLRSTGELFF
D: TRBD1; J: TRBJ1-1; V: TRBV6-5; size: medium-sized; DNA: TGTGCCAGCAGTTTGACAGGGGGCGGTCGTAGAGCTTTCTTT; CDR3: CASSLTGGGRRAFF
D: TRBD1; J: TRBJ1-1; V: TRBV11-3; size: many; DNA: TGTGCCAGCACCGTCGGGACAGGGCAAGGTGGTGGCACTGAAGCTTTCTTT; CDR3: CASTVGTGQGGGTEAFF
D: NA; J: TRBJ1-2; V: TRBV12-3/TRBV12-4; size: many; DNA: TGTGCCAGCAGTTTACTAGGGGCCTATGGCTACACCTTC; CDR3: CASSLLGAYGYTF
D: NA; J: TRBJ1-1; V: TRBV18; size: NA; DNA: TGTGCCAGCTCACCGGGGGGGGGAGAAGCTTTCTTT; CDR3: CASSPGGGEAFF
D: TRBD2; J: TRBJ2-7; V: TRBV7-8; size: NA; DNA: TGTGCCAGCAGCTTACCACAAACACTAGCGGGAAAATACGAGCAGTACTTC; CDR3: CASSLPQTLAGKYEQYF
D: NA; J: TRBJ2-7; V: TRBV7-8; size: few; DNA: TGTGCCAGCAGCTTAGTGGGACTCACCTCCTACGAGCAGTACTTC; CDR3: CASSLVGLTSYEQYF
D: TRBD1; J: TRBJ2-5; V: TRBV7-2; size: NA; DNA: TGTGCCAGCAGCTTAAACCTACAGGGGGACGGGGAGACCCAGTACTTC; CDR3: CASSLNLQGDGETQYF
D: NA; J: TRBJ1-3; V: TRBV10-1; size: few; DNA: TGCGCCACCCAGGACGAAGACTCTGGAAACACCATATATTTT; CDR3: CATQDEDSGNTIYF
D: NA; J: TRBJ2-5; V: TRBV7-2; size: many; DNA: TGTGCCAGCAGCCCGATACGGACCCCCCAAGAGACCCAGTACTTC; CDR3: CASSPIRTPQETQYF
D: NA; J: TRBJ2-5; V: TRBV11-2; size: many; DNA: TGTGCCAGCAGCTTAGCCGGCCAAAGGGGTCGGGAGCAGTACTTC; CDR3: CASSLAGQRGREQYF
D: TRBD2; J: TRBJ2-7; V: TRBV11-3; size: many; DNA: TGTGCCAGCAGCTTGGGACTAGCGGGGGCATCCTACAATGAGCAGTACTTC; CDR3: CASSLGLAGASYNEQYF
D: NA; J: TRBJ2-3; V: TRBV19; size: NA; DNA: TGTGCCAGTAGTTTTTGGGAGAGTGTGAGGGACGGTAAGCAGTATTTT; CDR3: CASSFWESVRDGKQYF
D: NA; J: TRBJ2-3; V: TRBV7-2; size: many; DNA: TGTGCCAGCAGCTATCCGGGGGCGCCGACAGATACGCAGTATTTT; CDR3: CASSYPGAPTDTQYF
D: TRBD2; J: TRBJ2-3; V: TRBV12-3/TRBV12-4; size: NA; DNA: TGTGCCAGCACCTCTAGCGGGGAGGGCACAGATACGCAGTATTTT; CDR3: CASTSSGEGTDTQYF
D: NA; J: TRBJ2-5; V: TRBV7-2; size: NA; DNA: TGTGCCAGCGGGGCGACCGGGGGAGGTGTCCCAGAGACCCAGTACTTC; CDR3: CASGATGGGVPETQYF
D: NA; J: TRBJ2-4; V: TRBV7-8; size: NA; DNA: TGTGCCAGCAGCCCCAGAAACCCCCTAGCCAAAAACATTCAGTACTTC; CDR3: CASSPRNPLAKNIQYF
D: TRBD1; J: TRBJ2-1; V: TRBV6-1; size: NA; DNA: TGTGCCAGCAGACCCCGGGACAGGGCGGACAATGAGCAGTTCTTC; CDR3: CASRPRDRADNEQFF
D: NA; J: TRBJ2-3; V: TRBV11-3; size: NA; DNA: TGTGCCAGCAGCTTTGGGCTGGGAGGAGGGAGCACAGATACGCAGTATTTT; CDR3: CASSFGLGGGSTDTQYF
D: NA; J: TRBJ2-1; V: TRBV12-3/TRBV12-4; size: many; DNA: TGTGCCAGCAGGAATGGGGCTCAAAATGAGCAGTTCTTC; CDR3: CASRNGAQNEQFF
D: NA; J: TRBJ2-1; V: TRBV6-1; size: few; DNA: TGTGCCAGCACCCTGACGCGATACAATGAGCAGTTCTTC; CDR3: CASTLTRYNEQFF
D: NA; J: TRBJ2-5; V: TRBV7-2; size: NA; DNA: TGTGCCAGCAGGGCACGAGGGGGGGGTGACACAGATACCCAGTACTTC; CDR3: CASRARGGGDTDTQYF
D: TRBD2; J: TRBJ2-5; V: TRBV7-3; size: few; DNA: TGTGCCAGCAGCCCATCGGGACTAGCGGGAGCTGAGCAGTACTTC; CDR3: CASSPSGLAGAEQYF
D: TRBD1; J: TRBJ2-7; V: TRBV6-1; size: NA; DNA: TGTGCCAGCAGGGGAAGGACAGGGGGCGACTACGAGCAGTACTTC; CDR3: CASRGRTGGDYEQYF
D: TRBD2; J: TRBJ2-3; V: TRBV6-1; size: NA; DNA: TGTGCGAGCAGTGGGACTAGTCAACGGGAGACGCAGTATTTT; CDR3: CASSGTSQRETQYF
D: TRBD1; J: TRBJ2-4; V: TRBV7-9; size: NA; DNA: TGTGCCAGCAGAGCGGGACAGGGCATTCAGTACTTC; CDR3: CASRAGQGIQYF
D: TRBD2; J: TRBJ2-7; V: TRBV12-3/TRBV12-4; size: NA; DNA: TGTGCCAGCAGGTCTAGCGGTGTCTCCTACGAGCAGTACTTC; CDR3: CASRSSGVSYEQYF
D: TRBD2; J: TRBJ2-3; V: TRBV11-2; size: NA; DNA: TGTGCCAGCAGTCCAGCGGGAGGAGGAAATACGCAGTATTTT; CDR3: CASSPAGGGNTQYF
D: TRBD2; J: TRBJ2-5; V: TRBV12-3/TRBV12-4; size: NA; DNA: TGTGCCAGCGGGGGTCGGGGGGGGAGTGTCCAAGAGACCCAGTACTTC; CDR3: CASGGRGGSVQETQYF
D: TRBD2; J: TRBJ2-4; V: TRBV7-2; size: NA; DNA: TGTGCCAGCAGCTTAACTAGCGGGGGGGCCTTTGGCATTCAGTACTTC; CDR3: CASSLTSGGAFGIQYF
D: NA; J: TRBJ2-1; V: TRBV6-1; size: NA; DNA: TGTGCCAGCAGTGAAGCGGGTGGGCCGGTAGAGACCCAGTTCTTC; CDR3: CASSEAGGPVETQFF
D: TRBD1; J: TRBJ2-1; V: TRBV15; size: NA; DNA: TGTGCCACCAGCAGAGGGAGGACAGGGGGTCATGATGAGCAGTTCTTC; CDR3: CATSRGRTGGHDEQFF
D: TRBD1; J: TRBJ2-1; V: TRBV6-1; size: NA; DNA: TGTGCCAGCAGCAGTCACAGGGGAAACAATGAGCAGTTCTTC; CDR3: CASSSHRGNNEQFF
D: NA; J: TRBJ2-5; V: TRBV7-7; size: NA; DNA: TGTGCTAGCAGCTTAGTGGTCATGGAGACCCAGTACTTC; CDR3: CASSLVVMETQYF
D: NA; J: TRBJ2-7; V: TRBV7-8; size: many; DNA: TGTGCCAGCAGCTTAGCGGAGGCTAGGCGAGCTGCCTACGAGCAGTACTTC; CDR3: CASSLAEARRAAYEQYF
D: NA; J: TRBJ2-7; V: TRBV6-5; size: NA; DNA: TGTGCCAGCAGTTTCCCCCCGGGACTGGCGCGAGGCCCCGATACGCAGTACTTC; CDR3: CASSFPPGLARGPDTQYF